Each of the 6 T cell receptor beta chains below was sequenced from the same sample in a study of OX40 agonist ivuxolimab in advanced cancers. Receptors were amplified or captured by the immunoSEQ multiplex PCR assay. Not all clones reach the TCRdb copy of this immuneACCESS table, which keeps in-frame sequences only. Checked studies attribute under half of the gap to unresolved V genes and leave the rest unexplained. In all, the sample holds over 40,000 clones, and 80% to 85% of those were seen once. The biggest ten clones account for about 3% of the sample. This specimen consisted of CD4+ or CD8+ T cells sorted from blood, obtained in a trial of the OX40 agonist ivuxolimab. These receptors came from an adult with an advanced solid tumor such as melanoma, head and neck, liver or kidney cancer.

This chain links TRBV6-1 with TRBJ2-1, with D possibly TRBD2 on 5 matching bases. The CDR3 consists of 13 residues. Trimming took 6 bases from V and 10 from J, leaving 16 bases between them. In germline, CDR1 is MNHNS, CDR2 SASEGT. This CDR3 is CASSVGARGEQFF. The CDR3 nucleotides read TGTGCCAGCAGCGTGGGAGCGCGAGGGGAGCAGTTCTTC.

V and J are TRBV14 and TRBJ2-1; 9 nucleotides match TRBD2. Germline CDR1 is SGHDN and CDR2 is FVKESK. Trimming took 6 bases from V and 13 from J; bases not matched to a gene: 16. The CDR3 is made up of 15 amino acids. For the CDR3, the DNA is TGTGCCAGCAGTCCAGCGGCGGGAGGGGGGACGGGACAGTTCTTC. Protein sequence: CASSPAAGGGTGQFF.

The chain combines TRBV10-3 with TRBJ2-7, with D tentatively TRBD1 (5 bases). V was clipped by 9 bases and J by 7 bases, with 16 bases between them. The CDR3 covers 12 residues. Per the germline V gene, CDR1 is ENHRY and CDR2 is SYGVKD. CDR3 nucleotides: TGTGCCATATCAACCATGGGGCAAGAGCAGTACTTC. Translation: CAISTMGQEQYF.

V is TRBV2 and J is TRBJ1-1; D is unclear. Trimming took off 8 bases at V and 1 base at J, with 8 bases between the two ends. This CDR3 has 12 amino acids. The germline V gene encodes CDR1 SNHLY and CDR2 FYNNEI. The CDR3 spells CASAVGNTEAFF. The CDR3 DNA sequence: TGTGCCAGCGCTGTCGGGAACACTGAAGCTTTCTTT.

J is TRBJ1-2 and V is TRBV28, with D possibly matching TRBD1 (6 bases). Germline loops: CDR1 MDHEN, CDR2 SYDVKM. The CDR3 covers 14 residues. The germline V and J ends were trimmed by 2 bases and 2 bases, with 9 bases remaining between them. CDR3 DNA sequence: TGTGCCAGCAGTTTACCCCAGGGGAACTATGGCTACACCTTC. Amino acids: CASSLPQGNYGYTF.

The sample holds a few counts of this clone. The CDR3 spells CASSVEVTSGYGYTF. The CDR3 DNA reads as TGTGCCAGCAGCGTAGAGGTGACTAGTGGCTATGGCTACACCTTC. The V call is TRBV9, the J call TRBJ1-2, with D uncertain. Germline V gives CDR1 SGDLS, CDR2 YYNGEE. V was cut by 0 bases and J by 4 bases, with 13 bases left in between. The CDR3 has 15 residues.